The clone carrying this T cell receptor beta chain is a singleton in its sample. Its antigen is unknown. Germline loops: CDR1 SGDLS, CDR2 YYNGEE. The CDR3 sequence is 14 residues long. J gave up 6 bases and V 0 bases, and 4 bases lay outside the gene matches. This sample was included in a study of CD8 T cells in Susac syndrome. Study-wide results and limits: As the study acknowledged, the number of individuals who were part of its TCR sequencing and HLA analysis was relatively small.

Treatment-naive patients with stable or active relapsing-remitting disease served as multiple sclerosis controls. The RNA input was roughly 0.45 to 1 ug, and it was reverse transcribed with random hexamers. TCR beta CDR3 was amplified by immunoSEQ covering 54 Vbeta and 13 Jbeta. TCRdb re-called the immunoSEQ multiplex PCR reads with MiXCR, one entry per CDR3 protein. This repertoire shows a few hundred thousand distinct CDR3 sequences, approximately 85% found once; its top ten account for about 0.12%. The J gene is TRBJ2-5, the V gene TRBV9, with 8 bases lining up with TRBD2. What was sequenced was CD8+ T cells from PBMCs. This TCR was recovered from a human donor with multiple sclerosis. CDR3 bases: TGTGCCAGCAGCGTAGCGGGGGGGCGTCAGACCCAGTACTTC. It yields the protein CASSVAGGRQTQYF.